What follows are 4 T cell receptor beta chains derived from one specimen sequenced in a study of glioma-infiltrating T cells. Amplification of TCR alpha and beta CDR3 regions from RNA used iRepertoire nested multiplex PCR. TCRdb recomputed calls from the multiplex PCR reads with MiXCR, one row per CDR3 protein. The repertoire consists of around 190,000 distinct CDR3 sequences, with about 46% occurring once and the leading ten covering around 5.2%. Sequencing was done on a sample of glioma tissue, nonneoplastic brain tissue, or PBMCs (not recorded which). The receptors shown here come from a human donor with low-grade glioma or glioblastoma, undergoing nonglioma brain surgery, or in good health (not recorded which).

Of note for this clonotype: Relative to the germline gene, one junction end is altered; a read error may explain this. The chain has TRBV11-2 and TRBJ2-3; D is possibly TRBD2 (6 bases). Per the germline V gene, CDR1 is SGHAT and CDR2 is FQNNGV. The CDR3 sequence is 16 residues long. The CDR3 is CASSLGTQRVTDTKYF. The DNA for the CDR3 is TGTGCCAGCAGCTTAGGAACCCAGCGGGTCACAGATACGAAGTATTTT. The full variable domain, in which reference TRBV11-2 and TRBJ2-3 provide the parts outside the CDR3, is EAGVAQSPRYKIIEKRQSVAFWCNPISGHATLYWYQQILGQGPKLLIQFQNNGVVDDSQLPKDRFSAERLKGVDSTLKIQPAKLEDSAVYLCASSLGTQRVTDTKYFGPGTRLTVL.

This chain uses TRBV27 with TRBJ1-2, with D unresolved. The germline V and J ends were trimmed by 4 bases and 7 bases, with 13 bases remaining between them. Looked up from germline, CDR1 is MNHEY and CDR2 is SMNVEV (reference sequence). The CDR3 contains 13 residues. In nucleotides, the CDR3 is TGTGCCAGCAGTTCGAGCACAGTGGCTGGCTACACCTTC. Translating it yields CASSSSTVAGYTF.

Note on this clonotype: A read error is possible here, since a much larger clone lies one base away. The V and J genes are TRBV7-6 and TRBJ2-1; no definite D call. CDR3 length: 15 amino acids. The V gene lost 1 base and the J gene lost 9 bases, with 16 bases spanning the gap. Germline V gene sequence: CDR1 SGHVS, CDR2 FNYEAQ. The DNA for the CDR3 is TGTGCCAGCAGCTTAGTTGGGAAAGGAAGGCGTGAGCAGTTCTTC. This gives the protein CASSLVGKGRREQFF.

The V gene is TRBV5-1, the J gene TRBJ1-5; D might be TRBD1 (6 bases). V dropped 9 bases and J dropped 5 bases, with 15 bases sitting between them. The CDR3 totals 13 residues. Germline CDR1 reads SGHRS; CDR2 reads YFSETQ. The CDR3 nucleotides read TGCGCCATCCGGAGGACAGTCGATCAGCCCCAGCATTTT. As protein: CAIRRTVDQPQHF.